The sample holds a few counts of the clone carrying this T cell receptor (beta chain). Trimming cost V 4 bases and J 2 bases, with 12 bases left between them. Germline V lookup: CDR1 SGHRS, CDR2 YFSETQ. The CDR3 consists of 14 residues. These data come from a study of blood T cells in healthy people across ages. Primed by a sample-barcoded 5' primer and a J-beta primer mix, a second PCR proceeded for 7 to 11 cycles. At least 2.5 million CDR3-containing paired-end reads were obtained per sample. One entry per CDR3 protein, called by TCRdb with MiXCR from the 5' RACE reads. This sample has hundreds of thousands of distinct CDR3 sequences, with about 42% found just once.

The clonotype comes from a woman aged 55-70 years in good health. Sequencing was done on a sample of blood. This chain joins TRBV5-1 and TRBJ2-5; D may be TRBD2 (6 bases). CDR3 loop: CASSPLSGQETQYF. CDR3 coding DNA: TGCGCCAGCAGCCCTCTGAGCGGGCAAGAGACCCAGTACTTC.